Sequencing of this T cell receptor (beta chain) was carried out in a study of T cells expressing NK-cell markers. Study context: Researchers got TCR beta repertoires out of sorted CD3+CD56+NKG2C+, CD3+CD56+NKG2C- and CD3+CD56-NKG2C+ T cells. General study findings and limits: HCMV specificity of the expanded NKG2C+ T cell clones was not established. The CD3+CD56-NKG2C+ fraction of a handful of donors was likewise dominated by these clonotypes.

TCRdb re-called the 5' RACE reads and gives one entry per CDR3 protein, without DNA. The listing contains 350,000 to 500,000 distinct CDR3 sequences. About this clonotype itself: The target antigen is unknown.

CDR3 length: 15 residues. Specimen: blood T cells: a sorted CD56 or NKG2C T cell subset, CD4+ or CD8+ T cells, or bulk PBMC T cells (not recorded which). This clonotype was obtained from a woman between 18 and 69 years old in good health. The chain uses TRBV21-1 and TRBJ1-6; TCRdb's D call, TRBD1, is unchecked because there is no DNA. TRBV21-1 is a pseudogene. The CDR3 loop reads CARTNRLTVNSPLHF.